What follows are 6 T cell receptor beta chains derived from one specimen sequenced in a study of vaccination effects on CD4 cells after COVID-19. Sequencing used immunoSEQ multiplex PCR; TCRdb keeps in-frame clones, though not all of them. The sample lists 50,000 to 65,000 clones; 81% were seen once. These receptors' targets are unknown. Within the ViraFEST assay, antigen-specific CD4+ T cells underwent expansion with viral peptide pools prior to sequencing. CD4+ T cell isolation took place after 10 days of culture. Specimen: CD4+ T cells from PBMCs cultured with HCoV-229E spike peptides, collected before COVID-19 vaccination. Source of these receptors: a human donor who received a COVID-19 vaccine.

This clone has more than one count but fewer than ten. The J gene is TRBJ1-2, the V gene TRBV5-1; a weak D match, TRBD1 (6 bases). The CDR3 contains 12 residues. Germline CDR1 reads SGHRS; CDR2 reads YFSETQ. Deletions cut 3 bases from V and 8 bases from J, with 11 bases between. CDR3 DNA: TGCGCCAGCAGCTGGGACGGGGGCGGCTACACCTTC. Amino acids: CASSWDGGGYTF.

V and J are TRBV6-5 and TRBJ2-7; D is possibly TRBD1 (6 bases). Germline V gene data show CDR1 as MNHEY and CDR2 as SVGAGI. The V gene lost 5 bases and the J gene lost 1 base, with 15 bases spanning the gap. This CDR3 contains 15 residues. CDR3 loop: CASSLTGTQSYEQYV. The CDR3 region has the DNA TGTGCCAGCAGTCTGACCGGGACACAGTCCTACGAGCAGTACGTC.

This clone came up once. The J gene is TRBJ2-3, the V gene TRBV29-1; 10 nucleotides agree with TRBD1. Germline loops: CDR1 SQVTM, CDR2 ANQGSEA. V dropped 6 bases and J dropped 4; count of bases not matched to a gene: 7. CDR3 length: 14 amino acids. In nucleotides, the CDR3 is TGCAGCGTAGACCGGGACAGGGGACCAGATACGCAGTATTTT. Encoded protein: CSVDRDRGPDTQYF.

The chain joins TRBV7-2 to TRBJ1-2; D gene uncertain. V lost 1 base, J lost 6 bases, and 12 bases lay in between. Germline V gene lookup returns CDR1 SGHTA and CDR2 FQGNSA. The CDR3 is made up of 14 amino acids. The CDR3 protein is CASSLVGLPHGYTF. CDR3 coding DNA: TGTGCCAGCAGCTTAGTCGGGCTGCCTCATGGCTACACCTTC.

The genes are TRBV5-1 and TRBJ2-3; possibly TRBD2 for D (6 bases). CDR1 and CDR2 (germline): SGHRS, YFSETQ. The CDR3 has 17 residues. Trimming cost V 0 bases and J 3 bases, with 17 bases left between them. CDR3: CASSLGGMTSGTDTQYF. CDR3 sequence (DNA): TGCGCCAGCAGCTTGGGGGGGATGACTAGTGGTACAGATACGCAGTATTTT.

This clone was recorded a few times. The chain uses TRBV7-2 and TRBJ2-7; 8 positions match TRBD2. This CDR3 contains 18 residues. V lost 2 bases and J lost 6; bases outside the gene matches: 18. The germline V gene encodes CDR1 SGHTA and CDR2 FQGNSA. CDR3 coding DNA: TGTGCCAGCAGCTTATCCCCCCTGGGCAGCGGGGGAAACCGCGAGCAGTACGTC. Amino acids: CASSLSPLGSGGNREQYV.